This TCR beta chain emerged from a study of blood T cell repertoires in COVID-19. Germline V gene sequence: CDR1 SGHTA, CDR2 FQGNSA. The V end was cut by 0 bases, the J end by 7 bases, with 10 bases between. The CDR3 is made up of 15 amino acids. Generated by immunoSEQ multiplex PCR, the TCRdb table keeps only in-frame clones and is missing some. The repertoire holds 100,000 to 130,000 clones, with roughly 90% as singletons. The source of this sequence is a man between 35 and 55 years old with active or convalescent COVID-19. The sample comprised peripheral blood. The V gene is TRBV7-2, the J gene TRBJ1-6, with D maybe TRBD1 (5 bases). The CDR3 DNA is TGTGCCAGCAGCTTAGCGCTAGGGGTAAATTCACCCCTCCACTTT. Translated: CASSLALGVNSPLHF.